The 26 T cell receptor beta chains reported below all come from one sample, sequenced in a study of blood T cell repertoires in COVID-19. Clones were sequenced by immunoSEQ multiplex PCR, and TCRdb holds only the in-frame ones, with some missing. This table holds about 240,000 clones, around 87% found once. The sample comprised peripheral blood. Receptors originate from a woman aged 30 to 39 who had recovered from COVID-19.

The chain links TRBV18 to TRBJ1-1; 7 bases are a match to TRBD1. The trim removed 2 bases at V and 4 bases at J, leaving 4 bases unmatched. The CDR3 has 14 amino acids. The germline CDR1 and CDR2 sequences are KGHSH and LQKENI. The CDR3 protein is CASSPKTGSTEAFF. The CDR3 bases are TGTGCCAGCTCACCAAAGACAGGGAGCACTGAAGCTTTCTTT.

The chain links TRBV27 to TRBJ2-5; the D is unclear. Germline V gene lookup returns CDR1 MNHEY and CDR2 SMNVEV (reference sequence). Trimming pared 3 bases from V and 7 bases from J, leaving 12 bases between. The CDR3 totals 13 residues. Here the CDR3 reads CASSFTVAGTQYF. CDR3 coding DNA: TGTGCCAGCAGTTTTACGGTAGCCGGGACCCAGTACTTC.

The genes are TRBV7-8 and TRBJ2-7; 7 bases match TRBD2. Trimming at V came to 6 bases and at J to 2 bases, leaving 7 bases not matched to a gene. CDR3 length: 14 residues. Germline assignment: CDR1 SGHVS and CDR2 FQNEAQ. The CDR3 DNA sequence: TGTGCCAGCAGTTCGCCGGGACTACCCTACGAGCAGTACTTC. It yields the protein CASSSPGLPYEQYF.

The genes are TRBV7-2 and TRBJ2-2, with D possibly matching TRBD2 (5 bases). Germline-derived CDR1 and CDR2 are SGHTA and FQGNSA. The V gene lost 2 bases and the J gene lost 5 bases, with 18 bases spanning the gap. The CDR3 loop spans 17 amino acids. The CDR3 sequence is CASSLSPADSRTGELFF. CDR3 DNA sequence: TGTGCCAGCAGCTTATCCCCAGCGGATTCCAGGACCGGGGAGCTGTTTTTT.

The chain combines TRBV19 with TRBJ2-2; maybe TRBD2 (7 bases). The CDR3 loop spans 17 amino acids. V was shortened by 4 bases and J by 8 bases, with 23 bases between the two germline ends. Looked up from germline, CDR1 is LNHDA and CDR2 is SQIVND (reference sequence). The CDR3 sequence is CASSNPDVVRGAGELFF. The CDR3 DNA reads TGTGCCAGTAGTAACCCCGATGTGGTCCGGGGGGCGGGGGAGCTGTTTTTT.

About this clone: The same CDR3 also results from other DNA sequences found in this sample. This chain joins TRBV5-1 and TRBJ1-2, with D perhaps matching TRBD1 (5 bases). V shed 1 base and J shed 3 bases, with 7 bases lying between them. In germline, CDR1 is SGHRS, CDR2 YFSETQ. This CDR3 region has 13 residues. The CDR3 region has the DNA TGCGCCAGCAGCTTGAGGGGTGACTATGGCTACACCTTC. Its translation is CASSLRGDYGYTF.

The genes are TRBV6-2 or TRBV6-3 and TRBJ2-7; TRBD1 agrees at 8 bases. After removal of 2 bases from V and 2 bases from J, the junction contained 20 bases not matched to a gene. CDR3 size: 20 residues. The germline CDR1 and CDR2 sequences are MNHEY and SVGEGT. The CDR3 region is CASSYGLETGEAPRAYEQYF. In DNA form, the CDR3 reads TGTGCCAGCAGTTACGGGCTCGAGACAGGGGAAGCGCCAAGGGCCTACGAGCAGTACTTC.

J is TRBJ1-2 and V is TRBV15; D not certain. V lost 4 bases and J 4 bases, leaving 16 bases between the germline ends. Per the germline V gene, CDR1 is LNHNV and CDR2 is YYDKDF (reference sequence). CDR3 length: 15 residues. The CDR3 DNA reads TGTGCCACCAGCAAGGGTCCACAAGGAGGCTATGGCTACACCTTC. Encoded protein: CATSKGPQGGYGYTF.

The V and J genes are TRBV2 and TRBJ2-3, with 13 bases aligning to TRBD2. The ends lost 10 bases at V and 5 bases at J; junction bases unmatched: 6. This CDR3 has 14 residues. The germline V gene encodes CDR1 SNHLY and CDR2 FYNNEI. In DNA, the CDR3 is TGTGCCAACGACCGACTAGCGGGGGGAGATACGCAGTATTTT. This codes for CANDRLAGGDTQYF.

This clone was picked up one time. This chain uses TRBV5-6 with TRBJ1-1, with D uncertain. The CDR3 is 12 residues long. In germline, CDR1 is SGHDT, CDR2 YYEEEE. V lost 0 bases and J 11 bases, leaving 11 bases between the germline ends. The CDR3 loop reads CASSLDVGGAFF. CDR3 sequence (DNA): TGTGCCAGCAGCTTGGATGTTGGAGGGGCTTTCTTT.

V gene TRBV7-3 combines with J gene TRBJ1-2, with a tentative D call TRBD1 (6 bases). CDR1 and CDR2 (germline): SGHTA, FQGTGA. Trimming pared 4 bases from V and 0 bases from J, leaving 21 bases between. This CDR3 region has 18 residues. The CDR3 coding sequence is TGTGCCAGCAGCTCTTACGGACAGCATATCCGAGCTAACTATGGCTACACCTTC. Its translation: CASSSYGQHIRANYGYTF.

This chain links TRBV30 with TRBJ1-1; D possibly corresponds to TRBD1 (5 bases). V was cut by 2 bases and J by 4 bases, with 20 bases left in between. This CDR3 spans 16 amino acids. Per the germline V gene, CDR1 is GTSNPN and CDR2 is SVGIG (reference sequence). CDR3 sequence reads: CAWSPLGQGSATEAFF. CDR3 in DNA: TGTGCCTGGAGTCCTCTGGGCCAGGGTTCTGCCACTGAAGCTTTCTTT.

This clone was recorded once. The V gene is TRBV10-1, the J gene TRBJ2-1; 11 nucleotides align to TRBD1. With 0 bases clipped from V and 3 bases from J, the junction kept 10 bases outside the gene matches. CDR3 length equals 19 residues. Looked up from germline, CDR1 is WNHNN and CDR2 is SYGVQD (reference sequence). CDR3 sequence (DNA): TGCGCCAGCAGTGAGTCGAAAATCGGACAGGGGGCCTTCTACAATGAGCAGTTCTTC. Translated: CASSESKIGQGAFYNEQFF.

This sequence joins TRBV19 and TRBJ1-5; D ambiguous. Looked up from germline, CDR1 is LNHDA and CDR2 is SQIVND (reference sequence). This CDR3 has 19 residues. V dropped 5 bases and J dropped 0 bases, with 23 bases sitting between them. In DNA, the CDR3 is TGTGCCAGTAGTCCCCCGAAACAGTGGATGGATTATAGCAATCAGCCCCAGCATTTT. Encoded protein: CASSPPKQWMDYSNQPQHF.

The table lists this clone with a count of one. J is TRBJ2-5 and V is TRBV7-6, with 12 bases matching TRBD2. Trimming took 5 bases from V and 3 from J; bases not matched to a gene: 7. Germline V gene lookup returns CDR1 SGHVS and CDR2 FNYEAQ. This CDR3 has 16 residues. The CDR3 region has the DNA TGTGCCAGCAGCCTGGGGGCTAGCGGGGGGGAAGAGACCCAGTACTTC. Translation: CASSLGASGGEETQYF.

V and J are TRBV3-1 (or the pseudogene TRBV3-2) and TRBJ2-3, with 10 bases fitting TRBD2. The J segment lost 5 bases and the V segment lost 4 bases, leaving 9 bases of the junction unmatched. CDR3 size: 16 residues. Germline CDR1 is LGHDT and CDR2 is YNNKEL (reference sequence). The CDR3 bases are TGTGCCAGCAGCCTTTTAGCGGGGGGTGTATTAGATACGCAGTATTTT. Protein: CASSLLAGGVLDTQYF.

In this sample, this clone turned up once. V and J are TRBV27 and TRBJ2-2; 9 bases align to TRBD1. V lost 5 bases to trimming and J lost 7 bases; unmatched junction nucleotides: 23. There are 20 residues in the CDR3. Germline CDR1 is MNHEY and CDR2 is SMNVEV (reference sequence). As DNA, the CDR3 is TGTGCCAGCAGTATCCTCCGGGACAGGGTTGAGACCCTGACATTCGGGGAGCTGTTTTTT. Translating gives CASSILRDRVETLTFGELFF.

In DNA form, the CDR3 reads TGTGCCAGCAGCCCTCGGACTAGCCTCCCAGATACGCAGTATTTT. The encoded protein is CASSPRTSLPDTQYF. The genes are TRBV9 and TRBJ2-3; 8 nucleotides agree with TRBD2. With V trimmed by 4 bases and J by 4 bases, 8 bases remained unmatched. The CDR3 totals 15 residues. Germline V lookup: CDR1 SGDLS, CDR2 YYNGEE.

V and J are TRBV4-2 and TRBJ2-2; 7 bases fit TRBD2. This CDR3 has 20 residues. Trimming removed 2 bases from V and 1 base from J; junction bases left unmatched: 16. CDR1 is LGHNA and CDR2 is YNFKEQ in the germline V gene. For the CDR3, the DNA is TGTGCCAGCAGCCAACCGGGGATCGGAGAGCGGGGCGGGAACACCGGGGAGCTGTTTTTT. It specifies CASSQPGIGERGGNTGELFF.

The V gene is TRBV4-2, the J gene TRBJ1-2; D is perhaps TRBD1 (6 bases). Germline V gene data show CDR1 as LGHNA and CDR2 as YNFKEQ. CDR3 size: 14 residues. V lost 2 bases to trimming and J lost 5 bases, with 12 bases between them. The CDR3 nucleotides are TGTGCCAGCAGCCAACCCGGGACACCTTATGGCTACACCTTC. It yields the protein CASSQPGTPYGYTF.

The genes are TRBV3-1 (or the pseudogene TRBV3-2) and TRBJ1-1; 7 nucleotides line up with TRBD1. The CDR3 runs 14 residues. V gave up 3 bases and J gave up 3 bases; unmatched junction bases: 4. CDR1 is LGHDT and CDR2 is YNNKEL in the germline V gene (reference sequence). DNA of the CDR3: TGTGCCAGCAGCCACTCAGACAGGGACACTGAAGCTTTCTTT. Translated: CASSHSDRDTEAFF.

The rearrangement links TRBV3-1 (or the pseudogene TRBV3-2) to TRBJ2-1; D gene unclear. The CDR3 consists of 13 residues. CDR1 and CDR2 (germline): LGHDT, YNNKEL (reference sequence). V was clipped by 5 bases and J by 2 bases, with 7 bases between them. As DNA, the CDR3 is TGTGCCAGCAGCATAGACACCTACAATGAGCAGTTCTTC. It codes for CASSIDTYNEQFF.

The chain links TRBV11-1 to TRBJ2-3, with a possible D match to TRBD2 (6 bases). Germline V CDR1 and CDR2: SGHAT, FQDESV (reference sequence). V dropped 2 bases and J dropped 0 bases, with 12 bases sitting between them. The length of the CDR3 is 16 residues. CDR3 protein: CASSLRSGTSTDTQYF. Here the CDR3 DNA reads TGTGCCAGCAGCTTACGTAGCGGAACTAGCACAGATACGCAGTATTTT.

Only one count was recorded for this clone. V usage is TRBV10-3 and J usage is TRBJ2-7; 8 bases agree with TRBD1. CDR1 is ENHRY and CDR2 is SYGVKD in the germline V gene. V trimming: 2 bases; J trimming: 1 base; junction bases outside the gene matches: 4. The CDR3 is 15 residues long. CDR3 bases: TGTGCCATCAGTGAGCCTTGGACAGGGTCCTACGAGCAGTACTTC. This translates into CAISEPWTGSYEQYF.

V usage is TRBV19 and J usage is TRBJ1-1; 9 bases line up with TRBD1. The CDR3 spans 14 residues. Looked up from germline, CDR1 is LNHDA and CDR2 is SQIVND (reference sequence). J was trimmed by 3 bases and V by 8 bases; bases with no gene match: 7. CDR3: CASRDRDRDTEAFF. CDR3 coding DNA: TGTGCCAGTCGGGACAGGGATCGGGACACTGAAGCTTTCTTT. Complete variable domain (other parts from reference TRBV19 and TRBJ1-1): DGGITQSPKYLFRKEGQNVTLSCEQNLNHDAMYWYRQDPGQGLRLIYYSQIVNDFQKGDIAEGYSVSREKKESFPLTVTSAQKNPTAFYLCASRDRDRDTEAFFGQGTRLTVV.

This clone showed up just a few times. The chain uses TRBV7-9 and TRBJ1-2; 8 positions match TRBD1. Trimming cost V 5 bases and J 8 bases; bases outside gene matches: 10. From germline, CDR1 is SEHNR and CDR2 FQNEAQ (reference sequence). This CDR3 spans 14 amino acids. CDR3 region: CASSPDGQGRGYTF. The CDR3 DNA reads TGTGCCAGCAGCCCAGACGGACAGGGTCGAGGCTACACCTTC. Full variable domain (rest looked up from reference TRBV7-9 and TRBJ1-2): DTGVSQNPRHKITKRGQNVTFRCDPISEHNRLYWYRQTLGQGPEFLTYFQNEAQLEKSRLLSDRFSAERPKGSFSTLEIQRTEQGDSAMYLCASSPDGQGRGYTFGSGTRLTVV.